One sample yielded the 9 T cell receptor beta chains listed below, sequenced in a study of blood T cell repertoires in COVID-19. Profiled with immunoSEQ multiplex PCR; TCRdb holds only in-frame clones, not every one. The sample records roughly 100,000 clones, about 86% being singletons. The specimen was peripheral blood. The receptors derive from a woman of 80 years or more with active or convalescent COVID-19.

The chain uses TRBV27 and TRBJ2-2; 12 nucleotides agree with TRBD2. The CDR3 totals 17 residues. CDR1 MNHEY and CDR2 SMNVEV come from the germline V gene (reference sequence). Trimming at V came to 7 bases and at J to 3 bases, leaving 9 bases not matched to a gene. CDR3 residues: CASTPRTSGGYTGELFF. Here the CDR3 DNA reads TGTGCCAGCACCCCCCGAACTAGCGGGGGGTACACCGGGGAGCTGTTTTTT.

This chain links TRBV9 with TRBJ2-1, with 9 bases lining up with TRBD1. The CDR3 contains 16 residues. The germline V gene encodes CDR1 SGDLS and CDR2 YYNGEE. Unmatched junction bases numbered 1, after V lost 0 bases and J lost 0 bases. The CDR3 DNA is TGTGCCAGCAGCGTAGGGGGACAGGGCTCCTACAATGAGCAGTTCTTC. Translated, it gives CASSVGGQGSYNEQFF.

This chain joins TRBV28 and TRBJ1-2, with 11 bases aligning to TRBD1. The CDR3 extends over 17 amino acids. Germline-derived CDR1 and CDR2 are MDHEN and SYDVKM. The ends lost 6 bases at V and 3 bases at J; junction bases unmatched: 12. The CDR3 here is CASSWRTGGAGDYGYTF. The DNA for the CDR3 is TGTGCCAGCAGCTGGAGGACAGGGGGCGCCGGGGACTATGGCTACACCTTC.

The chain is built from TRBV11-2 and TRBJ2-3; no reliable D call. CDR1 SGHAT and CDR2 FQNNGV come from the germline V gene. This CDR3 contains 14 residues. V was cut by 5 bases and J by 4 bases, with 13 bases left in between. The CDR3 DNA reads TGTGCCAGCAGCCTCGGGTCCGGCTCAGATACGCAGTATTTT. Protein product: CASSLGSGSDTQYF.

This clone was counted a single time. This chain connects TRBV10-3 to TRBJ2-5, with TRBD1 matching over 9 bases. Trimming cost V 6 bases and J 5 bases; bases outside gene matches: 10. This CDR3 spans 15 amino acids. CDR1 and CDR2 from the germline V gene are ENHRY and SYGVKD. In DNA, the CDR3 is TGTGCCATCAGCGGGGACAGGGTCCCTTCGGAGACCCAGTACTTC. Amino acids: CAISGDRVPSETQYF.

This chain joins TRBV6-2 or TRBV6-3 and TRBJ2-4; TRBD1 matches at 11 bases. Germline V lookup: CDR1 MNHEY, CDR2 SVGEGT. The V segment lost 6 bases and the J segment 1 base; nucleotides outside the gene matches: 11. This CDR3 spans 18 amino acids. The CDR3 region has the DNA TGTGCCAGCAGCCCGGACAGGGGGCGGTTTTTGGCCAAAAACATTCAGTACTTC. Its translation is CASSPDRGRFLAKNIQYF.

The J gene is TRBJ1-2, the V gene TRBV10-3, with 7 bases lining up with TRBD1. The germline V gene encodes CDR1 ENHRY and CDR2 SYGVKD. The trim removed 6 bases at V and 0 bases at J, leaving 7 bases unmatched. The CDR3 is 15 residues long. The CDR3 reads CAIRQGVGANYGYTF. The CDR3 nucleotides read TGTGCCATCAGGCAGGGGGTCGGTGCTAACTATGGCTACACCTTC.

The J gene is TRBJ1-3, the V gene TRBV14, with TRBD1 as a possible D gene (5 bases). V gave up 0 bases and J gave up 0 bases, with 12 bases separating them. Germline-derived CDR1 and CDR2 are SGHDN and FVKESK. The CDR3 length is 17 residues. CDR3 amino acids: CASSQDQGFSSGNTIYF. CDR3 in DNA: TGTGCCAGCAGCCAAGACCAGGGCTTCAGCTCTGGAAACACCATATATTTT.

The chain employs TRBV18 and TRBJ2-3; possibly TRBD2 for D (6 bases). With 3 bases removed from V and 1 base from J, the gap between germline ends came to 29 bases. The length of the CDR3 is 21 residues. From germline, CDR1 is KGHSH and CDR2 LQKENI. The CDR3 DNA sequence: TGTGCCAGCTCACCCCTACCTCGGACTATACGGGGCTCTAGCGGCACAGATACGCAGTATTTT. Its translation: CASSPLPRTIRGSSGTDTQYF. Looking up the rest from reference TRBV18 and TRBJ2-3 gives the full variable domain: NAGVMQNPRHLVRRRGQEARLRCSPMKGHSHVYWYRQLPEEGLKFMVYLQKENIIDESGMPKERFSAEFPKEGPSILRIQQVVRGDSAAYFCASSPLPRTIRGSSGTDTQYFGPGTRLTVL.